This T cell receptor beta chain derives from a study of CD8 T cells in Susac syndrome (dated by TCRdb to between 2017 and 2020). Study-wide context: Of the Susac syndrome patients who were sequenced, more than five had clinically active disease and 8 or 9 were in clinical remission. At blood withdrawal, Susac syndrome patients were therapy-naive, treated with corticosteroids (with IVIg additionally given to some), or treated with IVIg alone. Whether CD8+ T cell activation and differentiation in Susac syndrome was antigen driven was tested using repertoire sequencing. What the work shows at the level of the full study, not this receptor alone: In the CD4+ T cell repertoire of Susac syndrome patients, clonal expansion was not detected. The number of individuals in the TCR sequencing and HLA analysis was acknowledged as relatively small.

The CDR3 holds 13 amino acids from the cysteine to the phenylalanine. Only the CDR3 region is kept as DNA, spanning 39 bases read in frame from base 1. The germline V gene sets CDR1 to SQVTM and CDR2 to ANQGSEA. V is trimmed back by 4 bases and J by 2 bases, and the junction contains 4 bases that no gene match accounts for. Peripheral blood CD8+ and CD4+ T cells from healthy donors, Susac syndrome patients and multiple sclerosis patients were profiled using high-throughput TCR beta sequencing. The Susac syndrome patients fulfilled recently defined diagnostic criteria for either definite or probable disease. CD8+ TEMRA cells were enriched by FACS, while bulk CD8+ and CD4+ T cells were purified by magnetic negative isolation. Blood was drawn into EDTA tubes, processed within 24 hours, and PBMCs were isolated by density gradient centrifugation. PBMCs intended for TCR sequencing were cryopreserved in liquid nitrogen and thawed later in a water bath at 37 degrees C. Purity of sorted or isolated CD4+, CD8+ and CD8+ TEMRA cells was at least 90%.

RNA was extracted using the RNeasy kit, and about 0.45 to 1 microgram was reverse transcribed with random hexamers. TCR beta CDR3 regions were amplified with the immunoSEQ multiplex PCR assay covering 54 Vbeta and 13 Jbeta segments. PCR amplification bias was corrected using a synthetic template baseline for primer optimization and computational correction. The paper's data handling went like this. Reads were assigned to V, D and J genes according to IMGT and analyzed in immunoSEQ Analyzer, with only productive sequences retained. To calculate clonality, Shannon entropy was normalized by log2 of the number of productive unique sequences and then subtracted from one. For each patient and control, public and private clones were evaluated within the 100 most prevalent clones. A clone was defined as Susac-specific if it was absent from the healthy and MS cohorts, from about 1,100 published viral clones and from other ImmuneACCESS disease sequences. TCRdb trimmed the raw reads at Q25, called clones with MiXCR and kept productive beta chains. All rows with the same CDR3 protein become a single entry with the most common DNA and genes. TCRdb, rather than the study authors, made the V and J calls. The sample contains about 200,000 distinct CDR3 sequences, 91% of them found a single time. In total, the top ten clones hold 0.087% of the sample.

This clonotype has more than one count but fewer than ten. This clone's antigen is unknown. No base-level quality is on record; no much larger clone is a single base apart. This receptor was identified in a human donor with Susac syndrome. The receptor chain draws on TRBV29-1 and TRBJ2-7; TRBD1 agrees with 8 junctional bases. Sequencing input: CD4+ T cells from PBMCs. The CDR3 sequence is CSVATGDAYEQYF. The DNA is as follows: TGCAGCGTTGCGACAGGGGATGCCTACGAGCAGTACTTC.